The entry below describes one T cell receptor beta chain. What it recognizes is unknown. This CDR3 region has 15 residues. The germline CDR1 and CDR2 sequences are KGHSH and LQKENI. V was trimmed by 0 bases and J by 3 bases, leaving 11 bases between them. The PCR ran on 60 Vbeta and 13 Jbeta primers. Some clones are missing from TCRdb's copy, which holds only in-frame ones; the method was immunoSEQ multiplex PCR. There are approximately 130,000 clones in the sample; roughly 80% occur only once, and 3.4% lies in the top ten. This record belongs to a study of cytomegalovirus exposure and HLA in healthy donors. Study-wide results and limits: It has been reported that TCR beta sequences accurately predicted the HLA-A and HLA-B alleles of most subjects. Within an earlier analysis, most TCR beta V segments proved productive either about 90% or about 30% of the time.

The V gene is TRBV18, the J gene TRBJ1-1, with D uncertain. This clonotype was sampled from a man in his thirties or forties in good health and CMV-seronegative. Specimen: PBMCs. The CDR3 spells CASSPPREGYTEAFF. CDR3 nucleotides: TGTGCCAGCTCACCACCGAGGGAGGGCTACACTGAAGCTTTCTTT.